The 9 T cell receptor beta chains presented below share a single source sample, sequenced in a study of blood T cell repertoires in COVID-19. This table comes from immunoSEQ multiplex PCR, and its TCRdb copy is limited to in-frame clones, with some not included. Of 90,000 or so clones in the sample, 84% are singletons; the top ten hold 20% to 25%. Sequencing was performed on peripheral blood. The receptors originated from a man aged 55 to 69 with acute or convalescent COVID-19.

The J gene is TRBJ1-5, the V gene TRBV15, with D tentatively TRBD1 (5 bases). Trimming stripped 1 base from V and 3 bases from J, with 19 bases between. Germline CDR1 and CDR2: LNHNV and YYDKDF (reference sequence). CDR3 size: 18 residues. The DNA of the CDR3 is TGTGCCACCAGCAGAGTATACCACAAGGGGACTTTCAATCAGCCCCAGCATTTT. Translated, it gives CATSRVYHKGTFNQPQHF.

CDR3 sequence: CASSIQVMETQYF. CDR3 coding DNA: TGTGCCAGTAGTATTCAGGTCATGGAGACCCAGTACTTC. V is TRBV19 and J is TRBJ2-5; D not resolved. Trimming removed 3 bases from V and 5 bases from J, with 10 bases in between. This CDR3 is 13 amino acids long. Germline values: CDR1 LNHDA, CDR2 SQIVND (reference sequence).

The chain joins TRBV6-5 to TRBJ2-2, with 7 positions matching TRBD2. V was pared by 2 bases and J by 2 bases, with 2 bases of the junction left unmatched. The CDR3 is 15 residues long. CDR1 is MNHEY and CDR2 is SVGAGI in the germline V gene. The CDR3 is CASSYRGGNTGELFF. CDR3 nucleotide sequence: TGTGCCAGCAGTTACCGCGGGGGAAACACCGGGGAGCTGTTTTTT.

For the CDR3, the DNA is TGTGCCAGCAGCTTCTTAGGTCAGGGAACCTCCTATAATTCACCCCTCCACTTT. This translates into CASSFLGQGTSYNSPLHF. The gene calls are TRBV7-2 and TRBJ1-6, with D perhaps TRBD1 (5 bases). V lost 3 bases to trimming and J lost 0 bases, with 15 bases between them. The CDR3 loop spans 18 amino acids. The germline V gene encodes CDR1 SGHTA and CDR2 FQGNSA.

The rearrangement links TRBV3-1 (or the pseudogene TRBV3-2) to TRBJ1-1; D not certain. V was clipped by 1 base and J by 6 bases, with 12 bases between them. This CDR3 has 14 residues. Per germline, CDR1 LGHDT and CDR2 YNNKEL (reference sequence). CDR3 in amino acids: CASSQGAGRSEAFF. CDR3 DNA sequence: TGTGCCAGCAGCCAAGGGGCGGGGAGATCTGAAGCTTTCTTT.

The rearrangement joins TRBV7-9 to TRBJ2-1; tentative D call: TRBD2 (6 bases). Germline V gives CDR1 SEHNR, CDR2 FQNEAQ (reference sequence). V lost 1 base to trimming and J lost 4 bases, with 14 bases between them. The CDR3 loop spans 16 amino acids. This CDR3 reads CASSLERLATYNEQFF. In DNA, the CDR3 is TGTGCCAGCAGCTTAGAACGGCTAGCGACATACAATGAGCAGTTCTTC.

CDR3 sequence reads: CASSGRQVSSYNSPLHF. For the CDR3, the DNA is TGTGCCAGCAGCGGACGACAGGTCAGCTCCTATAATTCACCCCTCCACTTT. V is TRBV9 and J is TRBJ1-6, with D possibly TRBD1 on 6 matching bases. The CDR3 spans 17 residues. Looked up from germline, CDR1 is SGDLS and CDR2 is YYNGEE. Trimming took off 3 bases at V and 0 bases at J, with 13 bases between the two ends.

The chain combines TRBV29-1 with TRBJ2-3, with D maybe TRBD1 (6 bases). Germline CDR1 reads SQVTM; CDR2 reads ANQGSEA. The CDR3 loop spans 17 amino acids. The ends were cut back, 4 bases at V and 7 bases at J, with 27 bases in the middle. CDR3 sequence: CSVGPQMGVGARYTQYF. CDR3 DNA: TGCAGCGTTGGGCCGCAGATGGGGGTGGGGGCCAGGTATACGCAGTATTTT.

This clone has a single count. V is TRBV18 and J is TRBJ1-1; 8 bases match TRBD1. The CDR3 contains 13 residues. Trimming at V came to 6 bases and at J to 1 base, leaving 1 base not matched to a gene. CDR1 KGHSH and CDR2 LQKENI come from the germline V gene. CDR3 bases: TGTGCCAGCTCGCAGGGGGCGAACACTGAAGCTTTCTTT. The encoded protein is CASSQGANTEAFF.